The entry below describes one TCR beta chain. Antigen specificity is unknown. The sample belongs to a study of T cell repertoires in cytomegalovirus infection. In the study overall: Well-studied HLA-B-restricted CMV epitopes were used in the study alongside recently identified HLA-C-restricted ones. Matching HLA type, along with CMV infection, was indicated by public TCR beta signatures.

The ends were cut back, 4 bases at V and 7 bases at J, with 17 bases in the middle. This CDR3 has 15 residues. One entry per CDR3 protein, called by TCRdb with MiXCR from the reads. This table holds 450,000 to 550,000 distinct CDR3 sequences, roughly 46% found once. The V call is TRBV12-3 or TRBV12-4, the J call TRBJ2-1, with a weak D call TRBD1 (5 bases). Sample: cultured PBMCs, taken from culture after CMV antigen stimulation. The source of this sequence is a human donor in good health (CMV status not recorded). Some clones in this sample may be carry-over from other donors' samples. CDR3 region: CASSSSGSLRNEQFF. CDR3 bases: TGTGCCAGCAGTTCGTCAGGGTCCCTTCGGAATGAGCAGTTCTTC.